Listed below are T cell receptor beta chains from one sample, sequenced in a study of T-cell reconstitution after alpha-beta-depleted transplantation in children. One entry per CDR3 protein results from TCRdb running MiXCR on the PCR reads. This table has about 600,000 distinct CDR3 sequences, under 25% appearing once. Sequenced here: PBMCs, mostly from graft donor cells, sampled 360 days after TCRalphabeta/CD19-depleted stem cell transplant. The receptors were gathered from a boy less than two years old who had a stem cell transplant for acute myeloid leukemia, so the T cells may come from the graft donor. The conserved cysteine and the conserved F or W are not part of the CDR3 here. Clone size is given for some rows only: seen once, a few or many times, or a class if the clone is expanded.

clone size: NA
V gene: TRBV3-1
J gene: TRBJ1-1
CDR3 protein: ASSQEGLVNTEAF

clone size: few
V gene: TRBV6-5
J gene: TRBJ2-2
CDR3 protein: ASGRVAGELF

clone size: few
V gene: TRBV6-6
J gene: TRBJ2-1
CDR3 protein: ASRKVGYEQF

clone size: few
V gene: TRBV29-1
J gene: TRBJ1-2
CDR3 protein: SVDKGGINYGYT

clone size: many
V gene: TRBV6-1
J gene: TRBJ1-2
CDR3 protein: ASSEAPGGYT

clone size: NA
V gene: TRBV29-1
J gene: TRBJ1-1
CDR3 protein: SVRRHLNTEAF

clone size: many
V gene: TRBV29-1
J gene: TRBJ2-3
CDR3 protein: SVEIGGFTDTQY

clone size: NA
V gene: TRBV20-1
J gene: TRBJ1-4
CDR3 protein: SARSQLEKLF

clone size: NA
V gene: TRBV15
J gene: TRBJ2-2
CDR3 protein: ATSRDPTGELF

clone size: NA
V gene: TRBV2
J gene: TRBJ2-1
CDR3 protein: ASSLEDEQF